A selection of T cell receptor beta chains follows, all from one sample in a study of Graves' ophthalmopathy and Graves' hyperthyroidism. MiXCR was run by TCRdb on the multiplex PCR reads, yielding one entry per CDR3 protein. The table records 500,000 to 700,000 distinct CDR3 sequences, under 45% of them present only once. The sequenced sample was peripheral blood or thyroid tissue (not recorded which). Receptors originate from an adult man with Graves' hyperthyroidism. Both conserved end residues are part of each CDR3. D genes are given only for firm matches. Not every row has a clone size; where given, it reads once, few, many or a size class.

v_gene	j_gene	abundance	d_gene	CDR3nt	CDR3aa
TRBV5-1	TRBJ1-5	-	TRBD1	TGCGCCAGCAGCTTGGTCAGGGGGCAGCCCCAGCATTTT	CASSLVRGQPQHF
TRBV4-2	TRBJ1-1	many	-	TGTGCCAGCAGCCAAGGGGAGTTGATGGGCACTGAAGCTTTCTTT	CASSQGELMGTEAFF
TRBV5-8	TRBJ2-6	many	TRBD1	TGTGCCAGCAGCCCCAAGGGACAGGGACCTGGGGCCAACGTCCTGACTTTC	CASSPKGQGPGANVLTF
TRBV6-6	TRBJ2-7	few	-	TGTGCCAGCAGTTACTCTAGCCGGAGCTCCTACGAGCAGTACTTC	CASSYSSRSSYEQYF
TRBV29-1	TRBJ2-7	once	TRBD2	TGCAGCGTTGCAGCGGGGGGCAGCTCTTACGAGCAGTACTTC	CSVAAGGSSYEQYF
TRBV19	TRBJ2-1	-	TRBD1	TGTGCCAGTAGTCTCGGACAGGGCTACAATGAGCAGTTCTTC	CASSLGQGYNEQFF
TRBV7-6	TRBJ2-7	many	-	TGTGCCAGCAGCTTAGCGATAGGGGGGGAGAGCTCCTACGAGCAGTACTTC	CASSLAIGGESSYEQYF
TRBV9	TRBJ2-7	many	-	TGTGCCAGCAGCGAGGACTTGTACTACGAGCAGTACTTC	CASSEDLYYEQYF
TRBV14	TRBJ2-7	-	TRBD2	TGTGCCAGCAGCCAAGTGAGCAGGACTAGCGTGTACGAGCAGTACTTC	CASSQVSRTSVYEQYF
TRBV7-9	TRBJ1-3	many	-	TGTGCCAGCAGGAGGCTTTCTGGAAACACCATATATTTT	CASRRLSGNTIYF
TRBV20-1	TRBJ1-6	-	-	TGCAGTGTCGGCAGGGTGGATTCACCCCTCCACTTT	CSVGRVDSPLHF
TRBV5-4	TRBJ2-5	few	-	TGTGCCAGCAGCTTCTCAGCCCCAGTGGAGACCCAGTACTTC	CASSFSAPVETQYF
TRBV19	TRBJ1-1	many	-	TGTGCCAGTAGTACAACGAGGGAAAGAAACACTGAAGCTTTCTTT	CASSTTRERNTEAFF
TRBV5-1	TRBJ2-1	-	-	TGCGCCAGCAGCCCGGGACTGCGGGGCTACAATGAGCAGTTCTTC	CASSPGLRGYNEQFF
TRBV20-1	TRBJ1-1	many	TRBD1	TGCAGTGCCGCCGGGACAGGGGGGGACACTGAAGCTTTCTTT	CSAAGTGGDTEAFF
TRBV19	TRBJ2-7	-	-	TGTGCCAGTAGTATACTCGGTGGGCAGTGGAACGAGCAGTACTTC	CASSILGGQWNEQYF
TRBV11-2	TRBJ2-2	many	TRBD2	TGTGCCAGCAGCTTAGATCAAGCGGGGCGAGGGGAGCTGTTTTTT	CASSLDQAGRGELFF
TRBV4-1	TRBJ2-7	many	-	TGCGCCAGCAGCCAGTTCCAGGGGACCTACGAGCAGTACTTC	CASSQFQGTYEQYF